This entry lists 32 T cell receptor beta chains sequenced from one sample in a study of T cell responses to AZD1222 COVID-19 vaccine. Clones were sequenced by immunoSEQ multiplex PCR, and TCRdb holds only the in-frame ones, with some missing. The top ten clones hold roughly 2% of a sample with some 130,000 clones, approximately 90% of them seen once. This specimen consisted of peripheral blood, obtained on day 0 of AZD1222 vaccination. The receptors were gathered from an adult in good health.

This rearrangement joins TRBV5-4 to TRBJ1-3, with 7 bases matching TRBD1. This CDR3 comprises 17 residues. Germline loops: CDR1 SGHNT, CDR2 YYREEE (reference sequence). V lost 6 bases, J lost 0 bases, and 12 bases stayed unmatched. CDR3 nucleotide sequence: TGTGCCAGCACCAGGGGGGGCTCCGTGTACTCTGGAAACACCATATATTTT. This gives the protein CASTRGGSVYSGNTIYF. Combining the CDR3 with reference TRBV5-4 and TRBJ1-3 gives the whole variable domain ETGVTQSPTHLIKTRGQQVTLRCSSQSGHNTVSWYQQALGQGPQFIFQYYREEENGRGNFPPRFSGLQFPNYSSELNVNALELDDSALYLCASTRGGSVYSGNTIYFGEGSWLTVV.

J is TRBJ1-4 and V is TRBV5-1, with D uncertain. Germline CDR1 reads SGHRS; CDR2 reads YFSETQ. The CDR3 length is 14 residues. V lost 4 bases to trimming and J lost 3 bases, with 10 bases between them. The CDR3 sequence: CASSLADPNEKLFF. The CDR3 bases are TGCGCCAGCAGCCTGGCGGACCCTAATGAAAAACTGTTTTTT.

The chain combines TRBV18 with TRBJ1-2; D is uncertain. This CDR3 contains 14 residues. V was shortened by 2 bases and J by 8 bases, with 15 bases between the two germline ends. CDR1 is KGHSH, CDR2 LQKENI, per germline. CDR3 in DNA: TGTGCCAGCTCACCATTGAGGAGTTTAGACGGCTACACCTTC. It is translated as CASSPLRSLDGYTF.

This chain joins TRBV6-5 and TRBJ2-3, with 13 bases fitting TRBD2. The CDR3 loop spans 15 amino acids. Germline values: CDR1 MNHEY, CDR2 SVGAGI. J was trimmed by 6 bases and V by 8 bases; bases with no gene match: 8. As DNA, the CDR3 is TGTGCCAGCGGCCGGACTAGCGGGAGTCCGGATACGCAGTATTTT. Translation gives CASGRTSGSPDTQYF.

The chain is built from TRBV30 and TRBJ2-2, with unresolved D. V lost 4 bases and J lost 0, with 3 bases in between. CDR1 and CDR2 (germline): GTSNPN, SVGIG (reference sequence). The CDR3 has 12 residues. CDR3 region: CAWTTNTGELFF. The CDR3 nucleotides are TGTGCCTGGACGACGAACACCGGGGAGCTGTTTTTT.

The V gene is TRBV7-9, the J gene TRBJ1-1, with TRBD1 matching 10 bases. The V segment lost 2 bases and the J segment 4 bases; nucleotides outside the gene matches: 4. This CDR3 has 15 amino acids. CDR1 and CDR2 (germline): SEHNR, FQNEAQ (reference sequence). The CDR3 bases are TGTGCCAGCAGCTTATGGACAGGGGGGCTCACTGAAGCTTTCTTT. Protein sequence: CASSLWTGGLTEAFF.

This clone occurred once. The chain links TRBV19 to TRBJ1-2; maybe TRBD1 (6 bases). Looked up from germline, CDR1 is LNHDA and CDR2 is SQIVND (reference sequence). CDR3 length equals 14 residues. The V and J ends lost 4 bases and 7 bases respectively, with 16 bases between them. The CDR3, as DNA: TGTGCCAGTAGTACCTGGGACATGCGTGTTGGCTACACCTTC. It codes for CASSTWDMRVGYTF.

The chain links TRBV7-6 to TRBJ2-2, with 8 bases fitting TRBD1. The ends lost 5 bases at V and 4 bases at J; junction bases unmatched: 6. Germline V gene data show CDR1 as SGHVS and CDR2 as FNYEAQ. This CDR3 spans 15 amino acids. The CDR3 sequence is CASSTGTGLTGELFF. CDR3 DNA sequence: TGTGCCAGCAGCACAGGGACAGGACTCACCGGGGAGCTGTTTTTT.

The chain couples TRBV27 to TRBJ2-7, with no clear D. The CDR3 length is 11 residues. V lost 4 bases and J lost 0, with 1 base in between. Germline CDR1 and CDR2: MNHEY and SMNVEV (reference sequence). The CDR3 bases are TGTGCCAGCAGTTCCTCCTACGAGCAGTACTTC. Translated: CASSSSYEQYF.

V usage is TRBV6-4 and J usage is TRBJ2-1, with TRBD1 matching 7 bases. CDR3 length: 17 residues. Germline CDR1 reads MRHNA; CDR2 reads SNTAGT. The trim removed 0 bases at V and 4 bases at J, leaving 9 bases unmatched. Here the CDR3 DNA reads TGTGCCAGCAGTGACTCGCCCCTACCGGGACAGTACAATGAGCAGTTCTTC. Translating gives CASSDSPLPGQYNEQFF.

In its sample, this clone was seen a few times. The chain couples TRBV11-1 to TRBJ2-7; D unclear. Trimming removed 1 base at V and 3 bases at J, with 10 bases between. CDR3 length: 14 residues. Per germline, CDR1 SGHAT and CDR2 FQDESV (reference sequence). This CDR3 is CASSLGGPSYEQYF. The CDR3 nucleotides are TGTGCCAGCAGCTTAGGAGGACCTAGCTACGAGCAGTACTTC.

J is TRBJ2-3 and V is TRBV6-2 or TRBV6-3, with a tentative D call TRBD2 (6 bases). V lost 5 bases, J lost 3 bases, and 18 bases lay in between. This CDR3 region has 16 residues. Germline values: CDR1 MNHEY, CDR2 SVGEGT. CDR3 DNA: TGTGCCAGCAGTACACGCGGGGTAATGGGGACAGATACGCAGTATTTT. This encodes CASSTRGVMGTDTQYF.

The chain links TRBV28 to TRBJ2-7, with TRBD1 identical over 9 bases. Germline-derived CDR1 and CDR2 are MDHEN and SYDVKM. Trimming cost V 6 bases and J 4 bases; bases outside gene matches: 4. The CDR3 loop spans 13 amino acids. The CDR3 loop is CASRGTGLYEQYF. The CDR3 DNA reads as TGTGCCAGCAGGGGGACAGGGTTATACGAGCAGTACTTC.

CDR3 sequence (DNA): TGTGCCAGCAGTTTCGGCGGGAGGAGTTACGAGCAGTACTTC. Its protein product is CASSFGGRSYEQYF. The V gene is TRBV28, the J gene TRBJ2-7, with TRBD2 matching 8 bases. With V trimmed by 3 bases and J by 4 bases, 5 bases remained unmatched. CDR3 length: 14 amino acids. Germline V lookup: CDR1 MDHEN, CDR2 SYDVKM.

The chain combines TRBV19 with TRBJ1-2, with TRBD1 as a possible D gene (6 bases). V was pared by 6 bases and J by 5 bases, with 10 bases between. The CDR3 consists of 12 residues. CDR1 is LNHDA and CDR2 is SQIVND in the germline V gene (reference sequence). The CDR3 sequence: CASSLQGYGYTF. The CDR3 DNA is TGTGCCAGTAGCTTACAGGGTTATGGCTACACCTTC.

The CDR3 here is CASSSSGGITEAFF. The CDR3 bases are TGTGCCAGCAGCTCCTCAGGGGGCATCACTGAAGCTTTCTTT. The chain couples TRBV28 to TRBJ1-1; 8 bases are a match to TRBD1. The CDR3 length is 14 residues. V gave up 6 bases and J gave up 4 bases; unmatched junction bases: 7. In germline, CDR1 is MDHEN, CDR2 SYDVKM.

The V gene is TRBV2, the J gene TRBJ2-5; D uncertain. The V gene's germline CDR1 is SNHLY and CDR2 FYNNEI. The V end was cut by 1 base, the J end by 5 bases, with 8 bases between. The CDR3 sequence is 13 residues long. The CDR3 reads CASSEELGETQYF. The CDR3 DNA follows: TGTGCCAGCAGTGAAGAACTCGGGGAGACCCAGTACTTC.

V gene TRBV2 combines with J gene TRBJ1-5, with a tentative D call TRBD1 (5 bases). Germline CDR1 SNHLY, CDR2 FYNNEI. The length of the CDR3 is 14 residues. V lost 7 bases and J lost 0, with 10 bases in between. The CDR3 loop is CASKEGYSNQPQHF. The DNA of the CDR3 is TGTGCCAGCAAGGAGGGGTATAGCAATCAGCCCCAGCATTTT.

This clone was seen just once. This sequence joins TRBV19 and TRBJ1-5; D gene uncertain. Germline CDR1 and CDR2: LNHDA and SQIVND (reference sequence). The CDR3 is made up of 14 amino acids. Trimming cost V 9 bases and J 3 bases, with 15 bases left between them. In nucleotides, the CDR3 is TGTGCCAGCCAAAACGGACTGATCAATCAGCCCCAGCATTTT. This sequence encodes CASQNGLINQPQHF.

The V gene is TRBV7-2, the J gene TRBJ2-5, with 14 bases matching TRBD2. Germline CDR1 is SGHTA and CDR2 is FQGNSA. J was trimmed by 4 bases and V by 3 bases; bases with no gene match: 13. This CDR3 has 19 residues. DNA of the CDR3: TGTGCCAGCAGCTTCCCCGGGACTAGCGGGGGCCCTAGGCGAGAGACCCAGTACTTC. Protein sequence: CASSFPGTSGGPRRETQYF.

This chain uses TRBV19 with TRBJ2-2, with D tentatively TRBD1 or TRBD2 (6 bases each). Germline V CDR1 and CDR2: LNHDA, SQIVND (reference sequence). The CDR3 length is 16 residues. Trimming cost V 6 bases and J 5 bases, with 19 bases left between them. The CDR3 loop is CASRRGEQGWTGELFF. The CDR3 coding sequence is TGTGCCAGTAGGAGGGGGGAACAGGGCTGGACCGGGGAGCTGTTTTTT.

V gene TRBV3-1 (or the pseudogene TRBV3-2) combines with J gene TRBJ1-2, with 8 bases lining up with TRBD1. J gave up 4 bases and V 1 base, and 8 bases lay outside the gene matches. The CDR3 contains 16 residues. CDR1 LGHDT and CDR2 YNNKEL come from the germline V gene (reference sequence). The CDR3 loop reads CASSQGAGGQVYGYTF. Written as DNA, the CDR3 is TGTGCCAGCAGCCAAGGAGCCGGGGGACAGGTCTATGGCTACACCTTC.

This clone showed up just once. The chain uses TRBV6-5 and TRBJ1-1; D is undetermined. With 5 bases removed from V and 6 bases from J, the gap between germline ends came to 13 bases. This CDR3 has 13 amino acids. CDR1 and CDR2 (germline): MNHEY, SVGAGI. This CDR3 reads CASSRAPTAEAFF. Here the CDR3 DNA reads TGTGCCAGCAGTCGGGCCCCCACGGCTGAAGCTTTCTTT.

The V gene is TRBV6-5, the J gene TRBJ1-5; D perhaps matches TRBD1 (6 bases). V lost 6 bases, J lost 0 bases, and 12 bases lay in between. The CDR3 consists of 15 residues. Germline-derived CDR1 and CDR2 are MNHEY and SVGAGI. CDR3 in amino acids: CASRSQGISNQPQHF. The CDR3 region has the DNA TGTGCCAGCAGGTCACAGGGAATTAGCAATCAGCCCCAGCATTTT.

This chain uses TRBV6-1 with TRBJ1-4; D is uncertain. The CDR3 is 13 residues long. Germline CDR1 and CDR2: MNHNS and SASEGT. V shed 2 bases and J shed 7 bases, with 8 bases lying between them. CDR3 in DNA: TGTGCCAGCAGTGAACAAAGGAGTGAAAAACTGTTTTTT. Translated, it gives CASSEQRSEKLFF.

DNA for the CDR3: TGTGCCAGCAGCCGGAACAGGGGGGCAACCTACGAGCAGTACTTC. The encoded protein is CASSRNRGATYEQYF. The J gene is TRBJ2-7, the V gene TRBV14; 8 nucleotides match TRBD1. CDR3 length: 15 residues. From germline, CDR1 is SGHDN and CDR2 FVKESK. The J segment lost 2 bases and the V segment lost 4 bases, leaving 7 bases of the junction unmatched. Full variable domain (outside the CDR3, taken from reference TRBV14 and TRBJ2-7): EAGVTQFPSHSVIEKGQTVTLRCDPISGHDNLYWYRRVMGKEIKFLLHFVKESKQDESGMPNNRFLAERTGGTYSTLKVQPAELEDSGVYFCASSRNRGATYEQYFGPGTRLTVT.

V usage is TRBV15 and J usage is TRBJ1-1; D is ambiguous. Germline V lookup: CDR1 LNHNV, CDR2 YYDKDF (reference sequence). V gave up 0 bases and J gave up 6 bases, with 11 bases separating them. The CDR3 spans 14 residues. CDR3 in DNA: TGTGCCACCAGCAGAGATATCGGCAGGTCTGAAGCTTTCTTT. This encodes CATSRDIGRSEAFF.

The chain joins TRBV7-2 to TRBJ1-2; 7 positions match TRBD1. Per the germline V gene, CDR1 is SGHTA and CDR2 is FQGNSA. The V and J ends lost 5 bases and 3 bases, in that order; junction bases with no gene match: 6. This CDR3 is built from 14 residues. CDR3 residues: CASSARGLDYGYTF. The DNA of the CDR3 is TGTGCCAGCAGCGCAAGGGGGCTCGACTATGGCTACACCTTC.

The V and J genes are TRBV10-2 and TRBJ1-2, with D unresolved. This CDR3 is built from 12 residues. Germline lookup yields CDR1 WSHSY and CDR2 SAAADI. V lost 5 bases to trimming and J lost 4 bases, with 8 bases between them. The CDR3 is CASSPSVYGYTF. The CDR3 coding sequence is TGCGCCAGCAGTCCCAGCGTCTATGGCTACACCTTC.

This clone was seen a handful of times. In DNA, the CDR3 is TGTGCCAGCAGCGGACCAGGGGACAGGCTGGGAGAGCAGTACTTC. This translates into CASSGPGDRLGEQYF. The genes are TRBV13 and TRBJ2-7; the match to TRBD1 covers 8 bases. V trimming: 5 bases; J trimming: 7 bases; junction bases outside the gene matches: 13. Germline V gives CDR1 PRHDT, CDR2 FYEKMQ (reference sequence). The CDR3 is 15 residues long.

CDR3 amino acids: CASSVWWADSYNEQFF. CDR3 nucleotide sequence: TGTGCCAGCAGTGTTTGGTGGGCGGATTCCTACAATGAGCAGTTCTTC. The chain uses TRBV6-1 and TRBJ2-1; D gene unclear. V lost 4 bases and J 1 base, leaving 14 bases between the germline ends. This CDR3 comprises 16 residues. Germline V gene data show CDR1 as MNHNS and CDR2 as SASEGT.

The gene calls are TRBV9 and TRBJ1-2; no reliable D call. The germline CDR1 and CDR2 sequences are SGDLS and YYNGEE. V was pared by 5 bases and J by 3 bases, with 8 bases between. The CDR3 has 12 residues. CDR3 nucleotides: TGTGCCAGCAGTAATATATACTATGGCTACACCTTC. Protein product: CASSNIYYGYTF.